The clone carrying this T cell receptor (beta chain) was counted a few times. The CDR3 sequence is 14 residues long. V was pared by 5 bases and J by 5 bases, with 15 bases between. Germline V gives CDR1 SNHLY, CDR2 FYNNEI. What was sequenced were expressed TCRB transcripts, since all of the isolated RNA had been reverse transcribed. The data were produced by immunoSEQ multiplex PCR, yet TCRdb's version contains in-frame clones alone and is incomplete. The table has some 410,000 clones, around 13% seen once. This record comes from a study of beta chain features in type 1 diabetes. The sample consisted of naive CD4+ T cells from blood. J is TRBJ2-5 and V is TRBV2; the D is unclear. This clonotype originated in a man under 40 in good health. The CDR3 nucleotides are TGTGCCAGCAGTCGCCGGACGGACCGGGAGACCCAGTACTTC. As protein: CASSRRTDRETQYF.